The 8 T cell receptor beta chains in this list originate from one sample, sequenced in a study of cytomegalovirus exposure and HLA in healthy donors. Primers included in the PCR were 60 Vbeta and 13 Jbeta primers. The data were produced by immunoSEQ multiplex PCR, yet TCRdb's version contains in-frame clones alone and is incomplete. The sample has roughly 99,000 clones, 73% seen once; the top ten hold 7.8%. The sequencing sample was made of PBMCs. The origin of the receptors is a man aged 30 to 39 in good health and CMV-seronegative.

This clone was recorded a few times. The chain combines TRBV5-4 with TRBJ2-7, with D maybe TRBD1 (5 bases). The CDR3 totals 15 residues. Per germline, CDR1 SGHNT and CDR2 YYREEE (reference sequence). V was shortened by 2 bases and J by 3 bases, with 15 bases between the two germline ends. CDR3 DNA sequence: TGTGCCAGCAGCTTCCAGGGCAGTGGTAGCTACGAGCAGTACTTC. Amino acids: CASSFQGSGSYEQYF.

This clone was seen a handful of times. The rearrangement uses TRBV7-9 and TRBJ1-2; TRBD1 is a possible D gene (5 bases). This CDR3 has 16 residues. Trimming left V 5 bases short and J 2 bases short, with 18 bases between. Germline V gives CDR1 SEHNR, CDR2 FQNEAQ (reference sequence). The CDR3 here is CASSPVGGGVNYGYTF. The CDR3 nucleotides read TGTGCCAGCAGCCCCGTCGGTGGAGGGGTGAACTATGGCTACACCTTC.

V usage is TRBV4-1 and J usage is TRBJ2-6; D perhaps matches TRBD2 (6 bases). Germline V gene sequence: CDR1 MGHRA, CDR2 YSYEKL. Deletions cut 1 base from V and 0 bases from J, with 13 bases between. This CDR3 region has 18 residues. CDR3 in DNA: TGCGCCAGCAGCCAAGGTTGGGGGGACGGCTCTGGGGCCAACGTCCTGACTTTC. This gives the protein CASSQGWGDGSGANVLTF.

This clone showed up just once. This chain connects TRBV11-2 to TRBJ2-1; TRBD2 matches at 8 bases. The CDR3 has 14 residues. The V segment lost 3 bases and the J segment 4 bases; nucleotides outside the gene matches: 2. The germline V gene has CDR1 SGHAT and CDR2 FQNNGV. The CDR3 loop reads CASSFAGGYNEQFF. Written as DNA, the CDR3 is TGTGCCAGCAGCTTTGCGGGGGGATACAATGAGCAGTTCTTC.

This clone has a handful of counts. The chain links TRBV6-6 to TRBJ2-7; 8 nucleotides line up with TRBD1. CDR3 length equals 13 residues. CDR1 and CDR2 (germline): MNHNY, SVGAGI (reference sequence). V lost 5 bases, J lost 2 bases, and 2 bases stayed unmatched. CDR3 in amino acids: CASSKGQAYEQYF. DNA for the CDR3: TGTGCCAGCAGTAAGGGACAGGCCTACGAGCAGTACTTC.

The V gene is TRBV2, the J gene TRBJ2-7, with TRBD2 matching over 8 bases. The V gene end was trimmed by 11 bases and the J gene end by 0 bases; junction bases not matched to a gene: 3. The CDR3 is made up of 12 amino acids. Germline V gene lookup returns CDR1 SNHLY and CDR2 FYNNEI. CDR3 in DNA: TGTGCCGGGAGCGGGAGCTCCTACGAGCAGTACTTC. It yields the protein CAGSGSSYEQYF.

V usage is TRBV6-1 and J usage is TRBJ2-3, with D maybe TRBD1 (5 bases). The V end lost 7 bases, the J end lost 4 bases, and 6 bases lay between the germline ends. This CDR3 is built from 11 residues. Germline CDR1 reads MNHNS; CDR2 reads SASEGT. CDR3 protein: CASTRADTQYF. DNA of the CDR3: TGTGCCAGCACCAGGGCAGATACGCAGTATTTT.

The CDR3 DNA sequence: TGTGCCAGCAGCGCGAGCGGGAGAGGCACAGATACGCAGTATTTT. This encodes CASSASGRGTDTQYF. The V and J genes are TRBV14 and TRBJ2-3, with 8 bases that match TRBD2. CDR3 size: 15 residues. The germline V gene encodes CDR1 SGHDN and CDR2 FVKESK. Unmatched junction bases numbered 5, after V lost 5 bases and J lost 1 base.